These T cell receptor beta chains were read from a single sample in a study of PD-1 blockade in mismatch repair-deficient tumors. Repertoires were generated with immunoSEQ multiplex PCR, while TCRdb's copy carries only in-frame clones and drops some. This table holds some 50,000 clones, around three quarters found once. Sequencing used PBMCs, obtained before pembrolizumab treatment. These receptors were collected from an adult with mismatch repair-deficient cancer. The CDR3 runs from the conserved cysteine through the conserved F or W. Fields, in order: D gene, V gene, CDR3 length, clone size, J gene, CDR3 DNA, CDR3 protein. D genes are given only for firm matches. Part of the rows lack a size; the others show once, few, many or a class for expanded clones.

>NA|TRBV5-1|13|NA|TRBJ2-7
TGCGCCAGCAGCTTTGACGGAACCTACGAGCAGTACTTC
CASSFDGTYEQYF
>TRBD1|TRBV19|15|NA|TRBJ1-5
TGTGCCAGTAGTCTACAGGGGGCTAACGGCCAGCCCCAGCATTTT
CASSLQGANGQPQHF
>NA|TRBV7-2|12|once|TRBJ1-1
TGTGCCAGCAGCGCTTACAGATCCCAAGCTTTCTTT
CASSAYRSQAFF
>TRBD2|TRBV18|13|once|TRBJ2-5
TGTGCCAGCACCAGCGGGAGCGGGGAGACCCAGTACTTC
CASTSGSGETQYF
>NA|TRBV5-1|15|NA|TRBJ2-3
TGCGCCAGCAGCTTGGACCCAGGTAGTACAGATACGCAGTATTTT
CASSLDPGSTDTQYF
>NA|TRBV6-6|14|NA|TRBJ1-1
TGTGCCAGCACCGAGAGGATAAGCGGCACTGAAGCTTTCTTT
CASTERISGTEAFF
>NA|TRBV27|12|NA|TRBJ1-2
TGTGCCAGCGGACGGGACCGCCTTAGCTACACCTTC
CASGRDRLSYTF
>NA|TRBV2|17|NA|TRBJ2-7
TGTGCCTGCAGCCACACCCCGATATTTGGCAGATTCTACGAGCAGTACTTC
CACSHTPIFGRFYEQYF
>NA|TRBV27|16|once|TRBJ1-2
TGTGCCAGCAGTCCTCAGGGGTCCCGTGGCATCTATGGCTACACCTTC
CASSPQGSRGIYGYTF
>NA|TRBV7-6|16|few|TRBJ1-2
TGTGCCAGCAGCTTCCAGGTTCAAGGGTTTACGGATGGCTACACCTTC
CASSFQVQGFTDGYTF
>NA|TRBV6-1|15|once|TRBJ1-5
TGTGCCAGCAGACAGTTAAGTATGAGCAATCAGCCCCAGCATTTT
CASRQLSMSNQPQHF
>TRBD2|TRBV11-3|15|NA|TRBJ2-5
TGTGCCAGCAGCCCACTAGCGGGCCTGAGGGAGACCCAGTACTTC
CASSPLAGLRETQYF
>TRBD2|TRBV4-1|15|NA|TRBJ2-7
TGCGCCAGCAGCCAAGGACTAGCGGCTAACTACGAGCAGTACTTC
CASSQGLAANYEQYF
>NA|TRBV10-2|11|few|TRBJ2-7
TGCGCCAGCAGTGGGAGGGACGAGCAGTACTTC
CASSGRDEQYF
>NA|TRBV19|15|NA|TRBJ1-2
TGTGCCAGTAGTACCCAACCCTCGGGACTTTATGGCTACACCTTC
CASSTQPSGLYGYTF
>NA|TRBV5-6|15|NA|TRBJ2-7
TGTGCCAGCAGCTTGTATACTAGCAGGTTTGTCGAGCAGTACTTC
CASSLYTSRFVEQYF
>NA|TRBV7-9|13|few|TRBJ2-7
TGTGCCAGCAGCCCAGACAAACCCTACGAGCAGTACTTC
CASSPDKPYEQYF
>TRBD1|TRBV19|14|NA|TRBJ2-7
TGTGCCAGTAGACCGACGGGACAGTCCTACGAGCAGTACTTC
CASRPTGQSYEQYF
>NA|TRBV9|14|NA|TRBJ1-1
TGTGCCAGCAGCGAGGGGGGTAAGGTCACTGAAGCTTTCTTT
CASSEGGKVTEAFF
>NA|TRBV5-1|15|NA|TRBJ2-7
TGCGCCAGCAGCTTGATCGGGGATCCGACCTACGAGCAGTACTTC
CASSLIGDPTYEQYF
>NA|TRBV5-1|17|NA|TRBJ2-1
TGCGCCAGCAGCTTGGTCGGCAGCAGGACCTCCTACAATGAGCAGTTCTTC
CASSLVGSRTSYNEQFF
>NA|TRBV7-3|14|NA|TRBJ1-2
TGTGCCAGCAGCTTAAGCGGACAATCAGGGGGCTACACCTTC
CASSLSGQSGGYTF
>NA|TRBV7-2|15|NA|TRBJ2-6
TGTGCCAGCAGCTTAGAGCCCTCTGGGGCCAACGTCCTGACTTTC
CASSLEPSGANVLTF
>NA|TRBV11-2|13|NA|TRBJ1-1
TGTGCCAGCAGCTTTAATGGGAGGACTGAAGCTTTCTTT
CASSFNGRTEAFF
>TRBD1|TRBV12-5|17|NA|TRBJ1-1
TGTGCTAGTGGTTTCGCCCCAACGACGGACAGGGCCACTGAAGCTTTCTTT
CASGFAPTTDRATEAFF
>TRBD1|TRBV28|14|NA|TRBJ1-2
TGTGCCAGCAGCGCCCAGGGGGCACGCGCTGGCTACACCTTC
CASSAQGARAGYTF
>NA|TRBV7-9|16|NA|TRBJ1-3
TGTGCCAGCAGCTTAGGGGTGAGCTCCTCTGGAAACACCATATATTTT
CASSLGVSSSGNTIYF
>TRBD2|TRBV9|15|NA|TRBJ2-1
TGTGCCAGCAGCGTTTGGACTAGCGGGAGCAATGAGCAGTTCTTC
CASSVWTSGSNEQFF
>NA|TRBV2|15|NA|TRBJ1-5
TGTGCCAGCAGAATAAACGTGGGGGGCTCTCAGCCCCAGCATTTT
CASRINVGGSQPQHF
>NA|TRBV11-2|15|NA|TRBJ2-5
TGTGCCAGCAGCCTCAATCCGGGGTACCAAGAGACCCAGTACTTC
CASSLNPGYQETQYF
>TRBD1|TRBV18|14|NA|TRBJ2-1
TGTGCCAGCTCACCGCCAGGGGGCCCCAATGAGCAGTTCTTC
CASSPPGGPNEQFF